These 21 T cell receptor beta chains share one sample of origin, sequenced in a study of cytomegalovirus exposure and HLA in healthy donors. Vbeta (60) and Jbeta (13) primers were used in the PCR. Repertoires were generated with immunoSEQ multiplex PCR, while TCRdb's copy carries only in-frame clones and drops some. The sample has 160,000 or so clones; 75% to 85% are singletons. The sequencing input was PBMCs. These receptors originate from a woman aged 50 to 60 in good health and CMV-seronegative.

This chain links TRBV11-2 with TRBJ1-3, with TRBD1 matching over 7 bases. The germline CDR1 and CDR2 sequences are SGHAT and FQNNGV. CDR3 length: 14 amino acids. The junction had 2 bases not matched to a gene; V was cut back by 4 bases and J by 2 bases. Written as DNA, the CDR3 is TGTGCCAGCAGCTCCGGGACAGCTGGAAACACCATATATTTT. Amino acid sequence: CASSSGTAGNTIYF.

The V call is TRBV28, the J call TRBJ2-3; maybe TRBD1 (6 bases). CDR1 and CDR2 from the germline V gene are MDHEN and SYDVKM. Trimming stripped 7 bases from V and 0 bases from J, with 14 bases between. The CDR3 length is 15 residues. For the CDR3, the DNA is TGTGCCAGCACGAGAGACAGGACTAGCACAGATACGCAGTATTTT. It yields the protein CASTRDRTSTDTQYF.

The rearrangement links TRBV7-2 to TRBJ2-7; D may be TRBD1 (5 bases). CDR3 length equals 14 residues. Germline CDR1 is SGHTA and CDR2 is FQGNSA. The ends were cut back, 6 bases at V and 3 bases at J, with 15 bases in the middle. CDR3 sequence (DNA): TGTGCCAGCAGGTTCGAGCAGGGAAACTACGAGCAGTACTTC. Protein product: CASRFEQGNYEQYF.

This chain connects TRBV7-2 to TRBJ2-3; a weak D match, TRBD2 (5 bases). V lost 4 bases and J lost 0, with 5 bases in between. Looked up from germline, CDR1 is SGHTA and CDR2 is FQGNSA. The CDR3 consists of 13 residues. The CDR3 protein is CASSWTSTDTQYF. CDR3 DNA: TGTGCCAGCAGCTGGACTAGCACAGATACGCAGTATTTT. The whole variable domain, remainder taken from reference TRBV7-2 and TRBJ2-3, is GAGVSQSPSNKVTEKGKDVELRCDPISGHTALYWYRQSLGQGLEFLIYFQGNSAPDKSGLPSDRFSAERTGGSVSTLTIQRTQQEDSAVYLCASSWTSTDTQYFGPGTRLTVL.

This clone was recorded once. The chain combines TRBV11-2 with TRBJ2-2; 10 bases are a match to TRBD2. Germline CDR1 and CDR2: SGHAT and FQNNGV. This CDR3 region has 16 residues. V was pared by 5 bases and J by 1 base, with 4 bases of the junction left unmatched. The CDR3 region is CASSPRTSGNTGELFF. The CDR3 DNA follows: TGTGCCAGCAGCCCAAGGACTAGCGGGAACACCGGGGAGCTGTTTTTT.

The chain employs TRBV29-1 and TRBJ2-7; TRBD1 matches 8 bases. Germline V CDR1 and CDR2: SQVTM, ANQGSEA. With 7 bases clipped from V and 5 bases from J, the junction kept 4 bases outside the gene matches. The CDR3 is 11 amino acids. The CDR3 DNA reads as TGCAGCGCTCGACAGGGGAACGAGCAGTACTTC. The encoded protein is CSARQGNEQYF.

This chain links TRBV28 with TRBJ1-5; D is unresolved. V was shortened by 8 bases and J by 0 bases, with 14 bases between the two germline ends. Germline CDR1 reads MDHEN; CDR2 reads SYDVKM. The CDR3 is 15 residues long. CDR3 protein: CASLGGVYSNQPQHF. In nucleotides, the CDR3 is TGTGCCAGCCTCGGCGGTGTTTATAGCAATCAGCCCCAGCATTTT.

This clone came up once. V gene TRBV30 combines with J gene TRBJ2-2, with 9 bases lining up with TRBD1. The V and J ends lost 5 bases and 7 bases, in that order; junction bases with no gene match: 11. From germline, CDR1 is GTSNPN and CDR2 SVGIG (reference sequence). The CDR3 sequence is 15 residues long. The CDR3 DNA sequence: TGTGCCTGGTCCTTCCTGACAGGGGGTGACGGGGAGCTGTTTTTT. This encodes CAWSFLTGGDGELFF.

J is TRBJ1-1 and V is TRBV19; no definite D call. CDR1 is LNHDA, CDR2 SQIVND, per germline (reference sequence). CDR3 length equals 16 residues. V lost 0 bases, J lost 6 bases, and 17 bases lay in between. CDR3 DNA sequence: TGTGCCAGTAGTATAGACCCGGTCGGGAGCATACCTGAAGCTTTCTTT. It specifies CASSIDPVGSIPEAFF.

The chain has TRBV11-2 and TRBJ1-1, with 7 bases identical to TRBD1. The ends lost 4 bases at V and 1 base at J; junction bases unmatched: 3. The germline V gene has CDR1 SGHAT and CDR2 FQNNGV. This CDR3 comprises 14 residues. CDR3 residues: CASSWGDRNTEAFF. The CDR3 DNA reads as TGTGCCAGCAGCTGGGGGGACAGGAACACTGAAGCTTTCTTT.

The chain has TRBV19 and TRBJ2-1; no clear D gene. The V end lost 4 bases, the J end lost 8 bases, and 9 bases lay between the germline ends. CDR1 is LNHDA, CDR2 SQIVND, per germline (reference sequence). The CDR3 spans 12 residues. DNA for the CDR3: TGTGCCAGTAGTACCGACTGGGATGAGCAGTTCTTC. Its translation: CASSTDWDEQFF.

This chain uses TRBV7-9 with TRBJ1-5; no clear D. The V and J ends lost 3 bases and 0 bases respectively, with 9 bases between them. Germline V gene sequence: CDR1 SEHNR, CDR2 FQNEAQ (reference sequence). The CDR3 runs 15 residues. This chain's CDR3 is CASSLGGDSNQPQHF. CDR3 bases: TGTGCCAGCAGCTTGGGAGGAGATAGCAATCAGCCCCAGCATTTT. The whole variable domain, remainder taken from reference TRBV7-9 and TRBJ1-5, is DTGVSQNPRHKITKRGQNVTFRCDPISEHNRLYWYRQTLGQGPEFLTYFQNEAQLEKSRLLSDRFSAERPKGSFSTLEIQRTEQGDSAMYLCASSLGGDSNQPQHFGDGTRLSIL.

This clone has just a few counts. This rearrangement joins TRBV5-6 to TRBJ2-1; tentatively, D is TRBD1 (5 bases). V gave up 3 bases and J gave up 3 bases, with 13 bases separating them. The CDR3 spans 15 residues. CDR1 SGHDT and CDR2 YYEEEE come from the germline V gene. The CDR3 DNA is TGTGCCAGCAGCTGGCAGGGTAGGGGCTACAATGAGCAGTTCTTC. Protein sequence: CASSWQGRGYNEQFF.

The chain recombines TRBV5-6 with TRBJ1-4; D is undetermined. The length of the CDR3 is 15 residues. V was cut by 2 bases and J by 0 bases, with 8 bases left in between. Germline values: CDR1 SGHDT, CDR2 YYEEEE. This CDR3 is CASSFTVATNEKLFF. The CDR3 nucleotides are TGTGCCAGCAGCTTCACAGTGGCAACTAATGAAAAACTGTTTTTT.

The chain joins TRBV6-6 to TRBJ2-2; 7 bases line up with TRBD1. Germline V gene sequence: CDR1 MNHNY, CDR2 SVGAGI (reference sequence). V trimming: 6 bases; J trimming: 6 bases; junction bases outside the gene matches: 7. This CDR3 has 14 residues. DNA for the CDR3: TGTGCCAGCAGGATGACAGGGATGGCCGGGGAGCTGTTTTTT. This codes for CASRMTGMAGELFF.

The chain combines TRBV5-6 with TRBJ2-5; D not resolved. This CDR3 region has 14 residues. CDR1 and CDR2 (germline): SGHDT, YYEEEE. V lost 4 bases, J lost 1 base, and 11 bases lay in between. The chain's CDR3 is CASSLPQIQETQYF. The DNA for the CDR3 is TGTGCCAGCAGCCTCCCCCAGATCCAAGAGACCCAGTACTTC.

CDR3 nucleotide sequence: TGTGCCAGCAGCGTAGTCCAGACCGGGGAGCTGTTTTTT. It specifies CASSVVQTGELFF. The rearrangement joins TRBV9 to TRBJ2-2; no clear D. The CDR3 has 13 residues. The germline V and J ends were trimmed by 0 bases and 5 bases, with 5 bases remaining between them. The V gene's germline CDR1 is SGDLS and CDR2 YYNGEE. Complete variable domain (other parts from reference TRBV9 and TRBJ2-2): DSGVTQTPKHLITATGQRVTLRCSPRSGDLSVYWYQQSLDQGLQFLIQYYNGEERAKGNILERFSAQQFPDLHSELNLSSLELGDSALYFCASSVVQTGELFFGEGSRLTVL.

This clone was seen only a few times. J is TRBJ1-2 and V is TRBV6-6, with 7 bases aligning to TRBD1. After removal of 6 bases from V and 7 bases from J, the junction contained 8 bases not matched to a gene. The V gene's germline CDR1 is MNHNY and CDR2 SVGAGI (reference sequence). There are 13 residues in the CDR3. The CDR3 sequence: CASRVQGLGGYTF. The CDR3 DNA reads TGTGCCAGCAGAGTACAGGGGTTAGGTGGCTACACCTTC.

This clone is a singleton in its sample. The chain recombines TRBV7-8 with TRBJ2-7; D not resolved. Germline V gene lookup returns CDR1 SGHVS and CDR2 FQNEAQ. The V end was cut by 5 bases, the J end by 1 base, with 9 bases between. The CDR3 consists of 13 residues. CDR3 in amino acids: CASSPTVSYEQYF. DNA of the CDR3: TGTGCCAGCAGCCCCACTGTGTCCTACGAGCAGTACTTC.

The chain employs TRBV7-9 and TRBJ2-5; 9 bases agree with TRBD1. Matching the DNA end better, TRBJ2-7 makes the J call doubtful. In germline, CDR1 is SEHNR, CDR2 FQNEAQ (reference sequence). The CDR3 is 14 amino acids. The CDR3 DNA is TGTGCCAGCAGCTTACCGACAGGGGGTAACGAGCAGTACTTC. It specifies CASSLPTGGNEQYF.

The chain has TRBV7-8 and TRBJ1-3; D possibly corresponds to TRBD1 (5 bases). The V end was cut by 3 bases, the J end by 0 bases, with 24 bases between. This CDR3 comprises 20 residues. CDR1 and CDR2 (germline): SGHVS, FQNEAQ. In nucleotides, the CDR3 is TGTGCCAGCAGCTTTAGAGGGGAGGGAACTCAGGGCTACTCTGGAAACACCATATATTTT. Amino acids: CASSFRGEGTQGYSGNTIYF.